Below, 31 T cell receptor beta chains from the same sample are listed, as sequenced in a study of T cell changes during pregnancy in multiple sclerosis. Profiling relied on immunoSEQ multiplex PCR, and the TCRdb table lists in-frame clones only, not all of them. In the table there are about 60,000 clones, roughly nine tenths of which are singletons. The starting material was CD4+ T cells from peripheral blood mononuclear cells, obtained after pregnancy. The receptors stem from a female donor in good health, enrolled as a control in a pregnancy study.

The rearrangement links TRBV7-2 to TRBJ1-1, with 7 bases fitting TRBD1. The CDR3 covers 15 residues. V lost 5 bases to trimming and J lost 0 bases; unmatched junction nucleotides: 6. Germline assignment: CDR1 SGHTA and CDR2 FQGNSA. The CDR3: CASSLQGTMNTEAFF. CDR3 nucleotides: TGTGCCAGCAGCCTACAGGGGACCATGAACACTGAAGCTTTCTTT.

This chain joins TRBV7-2 and TRBJ2-7; the D gene is possibly TRBD2 (7 bases). The length of the CDR3 is 13 residues. From germline, CDR1 is SGHTA and CDR2 FQGNSA. With 11 bases removed from V and 4 bases from J, the gap between germline ends came to 18 bases. In DNA form, the CDR3 reads TGTGCCTATCCGAGGGGGGGTCTATACGAGCAGTACTTC. Protein sequence: CAYPRGGLYEQYF. The full variable domain, rest sourced from reference TRBV7-2 and TRBJ2-7, is GAGVSQSPSNKVTEKGKDVELRCDPISGHTALYWYRQSLGQGLEFLIYFQGNSAPDKSGLPSDRFSAERTGGSVSTLTIQRTQQEDSAVYLCAYPRGGLYEQYFGPGTRLTVT.

The chain has TRBV30 and TRBJ1-3; D unclear. V was pared by 0 bases and J by 6 bases, with 9 bases between. Germline V gene data show CDR1 as GTSNPN and CDR2 as SVGIG (reference sequence). This CDR3 spans 13 amino acids. CDR3 sequence: CAWSVSGENTIYF. In nucleotides, the CDR3 is TGTGCCTGGAGTGTATCCGGGGAAAACACCATATATTTT.

The rearrangement links TRBV2 to TRBJ1-2, with D perhaps TRBD1 (6 bases). The germline V gene encodes CDR1 SNHLY and CDR2 FYNNEI. The CDR3 has 14 amino acids. Trimming shortened V by 4 bases and J by 1 base, and 10 bases separated the two germline ends. The CDR3 is CASSVQQGNYGYTF. The CDR3 DNA follows: TGTGCCAGCAGTGTTCAACAGGGTAACTATGGCTACACCTTC.

The chain joins TRBV11-3 to TRBJ2-5, with TRBD1 as a possible D gene (6 bases). Germline lookup yields CDR1 SGHNT and CDR2 YENEEA. CDR3 length equals 17 residues. The germline V and J ends were trimmed by 5 bases and 1 base, with 20 bases remaining between them. The CDR3 bases are TGTGCCAGCAGCCCCCGAACAGGGCGGATTGGCCAAGAGACCCAGTACTTC. It is translated as CASSPRTGRIGQETQYF.

The V call is TRBV5-4, the J call TRBJ1-1; no reliable D call. Germline CDR1 reads SGHNT; CDR2 reads YYREEE (reference sequence). The CDR3 is made up of 13 amino acids. The ends were cut back, 4 bases at V and 2 bases at J, with 9 bases in the middle. In nucleotides, the CDR3 is TGTGCCAGCAGCGCGAACAGAAACACTGAAGCTTTCTTT. It is translated as CASSANRNTEAFF.

The chain carries TRBV2 and TRBJ1-5; the D gene is possibly TRBD1 (6 bases). CDR3 length: 15 residues. In germline, CDR1 is SNHLY, CDR2 FYNNEI. Trimming removed 2 bases at V and 0 bases at J, with 8 bases between. The CDR3 is CASSENRVSNQPQHF. CDR3 bases: TGTGCCAGCAGTGAAAACAGGGTTAGCAATCAGCCCCAGCATTTT.

V and J are TRBV10-1 and TRBJ2-3, with a tentative D call TRBD2 (5 bases). V was shortened by 10 bases and J by 6 bases, with 14 bases between the two germline ends. Germline V gives CDR1 WNHNN, CDR2 SYGVQD (reference sequence). This CDR3 has 12 residues. The CDR3 region is CAIPRTGDTQYF. The CDR3 region has the DNA TGCGCCATCCCCCGTACGGGGGATACGCAGTATTTT.

This clone appeared once. This rearrangement joins TRBV11-1 to TRBJ2-7; D not resolved. V lost 1 base and J lost 0, with 4 bases in between. CDR1 is SGHAT and CDR2 is FQDESV in the germline V gene (reference sequence). The length of the CDR3 is 13 residues. The CDR3 loop is CASSLGASYEQYF. As DNA, the CDR3 is TGTGCCAGCAGCTTAGGAGCCTCCTACGAGCAGTACTTC.

This sequence joins TRBV19 and TRBJ2-2; D uncertain. This CDR3 has 12 residues. The germline CDR1 and CDR2 sequences are LNHDA and SQIVND (reference sequence). V was pared by 5 bases and J by 6 bases, with 7 bases between. CDR3 protein: CASSLAAGELFF. In DNA, the CDR3 is TGTGCCAGTAGTCTGGCTGCCGGGGAGCTGTTTTTT.

V gene TRBV5-8 combines with J gene TRBJ1-5; 8 nucleotides line up with TRBD1. V was clipped by 2 bases and J by 1 base; unmatched bases: 2. This CDR3 comprises 15 residues. Per the germline V gene, CDR1 is SGHTS and CDR2 is YDEGEE. CDR3 protein: CASSFRQGSNQPQHF. In DNA form, the CDR3 reads TGTGCCAGCAGCTTTCGACAGGGGAGCAATCAGCCCCAGCATTTT.

The genes are TRBV27 and TRBJ2-7; D perhaps matches TRBD1 (6 bases). The CDR3 length is 14 residues. CDR1 MNHEY and CDR2 SMNVEV come from the germline V gene (reference sequence). V dropped 5 bases and J dropped 6 bases, with 17 bases sitting between them. CDR3 residues: CASSIATPGAEQYF. Here the CDR3 DNA reads TGTGCCAGCAGTATAGCAACGCCAGGGGCCGAGCAGTACTTC.

The chain employs TRBV5-4 and TRBJ2-7; D unclear. This CDR3 comprises 16 residues. V was cut by 0 bases and J by 0 bases, with 13 bases left in between. Germline CDR1 reads SGHNT; CDR2 reads YYREEE (reference sequence). CDR3 in DNA: TGTGCCAGCAGCTTGGGGCCCGGTAGCAGCTCCTACGAGCAGTACTTC. Translating gives CASSLGPGSSSYEQYF.

This chain links TRBV6-6 with TRBJ1-1, with unresolved D. The germline V gene encodes CDR1 MNHNY and CDR2 SVGAGI (reference sequence). CDR3 length: 12 amino acids. V was clipped by 7 bases and J by 3 bases, with 9 bases between them. DNA for the CDR3: TGTGCCAGCACCCTACGGGACACTGAAGCTTTCTTT. Its protein is CASTLRDTEAFF.

V and J are TRBV2 and TRBJ2-5; tentative D call: TRBD1 (6 bases). Trimming pared 5 bases from V and 5 bases from J, leaving 15 bases between. Germline CDR1 is SNHLY and CDR2 is FYNNEI. This CDR3 contains 14 residues. The CDR3 region is CASSTTGFGETQYF. The CDR3 bases are TGTGCCAGCAGTACCACAGGGTTTGGGGAGACCCAGTACTTC.

The chain uses TRBV19 and TRBJ1-4; no clear D. The germline V and J ends were trimmed by 6 bases and 5 bases, with 7 bases remaining between them. Germline-derived CDR1 and CDR2 are LNHDA and SQIVND (reference sequence). CDR3 length equals 12 residues. Here the CDR3 reads CASRGGNEKLFF. CDR3 in DNA: TGTGCCAGTAGAGGCGGGAATGAAAAACTGTTTTTT.

The gene calls are TRBV11-3 and TRBJ1-2; TRBD1 agrees at 10 bases. Germline-derived CDR1 and CDR2 are SGHNT and YENEEA. The CDR3 is 15 amino acids. The trim removed 5 bases at V and 4 bases at J, leaving 7 bases unmatched. The CDR3 loop reads CASSLGTGEIYGYTF. The CDR3 coding sequence is TGTGCCAGCAGCCTCGGGACAGGGGAAATCTATGGCTACACCTTC.

The CDR3 region has the DNA TGTGCCAGCAGCTTAGCAGGGGGAGGAAACACCATATATTTT. Residues: CASSLAGGGNTIYF. The chain links TRBV7-8 to TRBJ1-3; TRBD1 might be the D (6 bases). Germline V gene sequence: CDR1 SGHVS, CDR2 FQNEAQ. The CDR3 runs to 14 residues. V lost 0 bases and J 4 bases, leaving 7 bases between the germline ends.

The chain recombines TRBV19 with TRBJ2-2; 7 nucleotides match TRBD1. Germline assignment: CDR1 LNHDA and CDR2 SQIVND (reference sequence). CDR3 size: 14 residues. V dropped 8 bases and J dropped 2; count of bases not matched to a gene: 5. The CDR3 bases are TGTGCCAGTGGAAGACAGGGTAACACCGGGGAGCTGTTTTTT. As protein: CASGRQGNTGELFF.

The chain employs TRBV27 and TRBJ2-7; 7 bases align to TRBD1. Per germline, CDR1 MNHEY and CDR2 SMNVEV (reference sequence). The J segment lost 2 bases and the V segment lost 6 bases, leaving 7 bases of the junction unmatched. The CDR3 sequence is 14 residues long. CDR3 in DNA: TGTGCCAGCAGGTTGACAGGGCCAACCTACGAGCAGTACTTC. Its translation is CASRLTGPTYEQYF.

The chain couples TRBV7-2 to TRBJ2-3; no reliable D call. Trimming removed 0 bases from V and 0 bases from J, with 7 bases in between. Germline V gives CDR1 SGHTA, CDR2 FQGNSA. CDR3 length equals 15 residues. The CDR3 region has the DNA TGTGCCAGCAGCTTAGCCTTTTCTAGCACAGATACGCAGTATTTT. It codes for CASSLAFSSTDTQYF.

V gene TRBV7-9 combines with J gene TRBJ1-4; a possible D gene is TRBD1 (6 bases). V gave up 5 bases and J gave up 3 bases, with 10 bases separating them. The CDR3 totals 14 residues. Looked up from germline, CDR1 is SEHNR and CDR2 is FQNEAQ (reference sequence). DNA of the CDR3: TGTGCCAGCAGCCGAGGACAGTCTAATGAAAAACTGTTTTTT. This codes for CASSRGQSNEKLFF.

This chain links TRBV5-1 with TRBJ2-2; D might be TRBD2 (7 bases). Deletions cut 4 bases from V and 1 base from J, with 11 bases between. CDR1 is SGHRS and CDR2 is YFSETQ in the germline V gene. CDR3 length equals 15 residues. CDR3 DNA: TGCGCCAGCAGCGCCGGGGGGCTGAACACCGGGGAGCTGTTTTTT. It translates to CASSAGGLNTGELFF.

V usage is TRBV7-2 and J usage is TRBJ2-1; maybe TRBD2 (7 bases). V lost 1 base to trimming and J lost 10 bases, with 17 bases between them. CDR1 and CDR2 (germline): SGHTA, FQGNSA. This CDR3 region has 15 residues. CDR3 loop: CASSLVGGAQSEQFF. DNA of the CDR3: TGTGCCAGCAGCTTAGTTGGGGGGGCCCAGTCGGAGCAGTTCTTC.

The V gene is TRBV7-2, the J gene TRBJ2-5; 14 bases are a match to TRBD2. The ends lost 4 bases at V and 3 bases at J; junction bases unmatched: 7. The CDR3 length is 17 residues. Germline V gene lookup returns CDR1 SGHTA and CDR2 FQGNSA. The DNA for the CDR3 is TGTGCCAGCAGCTCAGGACTAGCGGGGGGCCGAGAAGAGACCCAGTACTTC. Protein product: CASSSGLAGGREETQYF.

This chain links TRBV5-4 with TRBJ2-1; D might be TRBD2 (5 bases). Trimming took off 6 bases at V and 8 bases at J, with 15 bases between the two ends. Germline CDR1 and CDR2: SGHNT and YYREEE (reference sequence). The CDR3 has 13 residues. CDR3 loop: CASTPPGLHEQFF. CDR3 in DNA: TGTGCCAGCACCCCCCCGGGGTTGCATGAGCAGTTCTTC.

The V and J genes are TRBV11-1 and TRBJ2-7; D ambiguous. CDR1 and CDR2 (germline): SGHAT, FQDESV (reference sequence). The ends were cut back, 1 base at V and 3 bases at J, with 4 bases in the middle. This CDR3 is 12 amino acids long. In DNA form, the CDR3 reads TGTGCCAGCAGCTTAGAACTCTACGAGCAGTACTTC. Translated, it gives CASSLELYEQYF.

The rearrangement links TRBV4-2 to TRBJ1-6, with D unclear. Germline V lookup: CDR1 LGHNA, CDR2 YNFKEQ. Trimming removed 0 bases at V and 0 bases at J, with 6 bases between. This CDR3 comprises 16 residues. CDR3 nucleotide sequence: TGTGCCAGCAGCCAAGAGTTAGACTCCTATAATTCACCCCTCCACTTT. Residues: CASSQELDSYNSPLHF.

This chain links TRBV7-8 with TRBJ1-5; D is ambiguous. CDR3 length: 11 residues. Germline CDR1 reads SGHVS; CDR2 reads FQNEAQ. V was trimmed by 2 bases and J by 11 bases, leaving 7 bases between them. The CDR3 nucleotides read TGTGCCAGCAGCTTATACGGGGCCCAGCATTTT. This codes for CASSLYGAQHF.

The V and J genes are TRBV25-1 and TRBJ2-2, with 9 bases matching TRBD1. This CDR3 has 17 residues. With 6 bases clipped from V and 1 base from J, the junction kept 9 bases outside the gene matches. CDR1 and CDR2 from the germline V gene are MGHDK and SYGVNS. CDR3 sequence reads: CASRVDSGQGNTGELFF. CDR3 DNA sequence: TGTGCCAGCAGGGTGGACTCGGGACAGGGGAACACCGGGGAGCTGTTTTTT.

The rearrangement uses TRBV30 and TRBJ1-5, with 7 bases fitting TRBD1. The length of the CDR3 is 13 residues. Per germline, CDR1 GTSNPN and CDR2 SVGIG (reference sequence). V lost 5 bases, J lost 5 bases, and 6 bases stayed unmatched. The CDR3 DNA is TGTGCCTGGGAACAGGGGACCCATCAGCCCCAGCATTTT. This gives the protein CAWEQGTHQPQHF. The whole variable domain, filled in from reference TRBV30 and TRBJ1-5, reads SQTIHQWPATLVQPVGSPLSLECTVEGTSNPNLYWYRQAAGRGLQLLFYSVGIGQISSEVPQNLSASRPQDRQFILSSKKLLLSDSGFYLCAWEQGTHQPQHFGDGTRLSIL.